What follows are 27 T cell receptor beta chains derived from one specimen sequenced in a study of blood T cell repertoires in COVID-19. Assay used: immunoSEQ multiplex PCR; TCRdb lists only in-frame clones, some missing. Here the sample spans 150,000 or so clones, approximately 85% being singletons. Input material: peripheral blood. These receptors all stem from a man between 35 and 55 years old who had recovered from COVID-19.

V gene TRBV6-5 combines with J gene TRBJ2-7; 14 bases are a match to TRBD2. CDR1 is MNHEY and CDR2 is SVGAGI in the germline V gene. The length of the CDR3 is 15 residues. Unmatched junction bases numbered 4, after V lost 4 bases and J lost 5 bases. The CDR3 sequence: CASSSGTSGRNEQYF. The CDR3, as DNA: TGTGCCAGCAGTTCAGGGACTAGCGGGAGAAACGAGCAGTACTTC.

The J gene is TRBJ2-2, the V gene TRBV19; possibly TRBD1 for D (8 bases). V lost 2 bases and J 6 bases, leaving 10 bases between the germline ends. The CDR3 is made up of 14 amino acids. Germline V gene lookup returns CDR1 LNHDA and CDR2 SQIVND (reference sequence). In nucleotides, the CDR3 is TGTGCCAGTAGTATAACAGGGGGGGCCGGGGAGCTGTTTTTT. Translated, it gives CASSITGGAGELFF.

The J gene is TRBJ2-5, the V gene TRBV5-1, with D perhaps TRBD1 (6 bases). V was trimmed by 5 bases and J by 4 bases, leaving 18 bases between them. The CDR3 loop spans 15 amino acids. Germline V gene data show CDR1 as SGHRS and CDR2 as YFSETQ. CDR3 amino acids: CASRAGSGDPETQYF. CDR3 DNA sequence: TGCGCCAGCAGGGCTGGATCAGGGGATCCAGAGACCCAGTACTTC.

This clone was seen only a few times. The chain combines TRBV6-5 with TRBJ1-5; D is undetermined. V lost 0 bases to trimming and J lost 7 bases, with 7 bases between them. The CDR3 loop spans 13 amino acids. Germline values: CDR1 MNHEY, CDR2 SVGAGI. The CDR3 sequence is CASSYSIYQPQHF. CDR3 nucleotide sequence: TGTGCCAGCAGTTACTCGATCTACCAGCCCCAGCATTTT.

The chain uses TRBV7-2 and TRBJ2-1, with 7 bases lining up with TRBD2. Germline V gene sequence: CDR1 SGHTA, CDR2 FQGNSA. The CDR3 length is 14 residues. Trimming at V came to 3 bases and at J to 2 bases, leaving 1 base not matched to a gene. CDR3 sequence (DNA): TGTGCCAGCAGCTTGGGGGGGACCTACAATGAGCAGTTCTTC. This codes for CASSLGGTYNEQFF.

The chain joins TRBV19 to TRBJ1-2; TRBD1 matches 10 bases. V trimming: 4 bases; J trimming: 4 bases; junction bases outside the gene matches: 3. Germline V lookup: CDR1 LNHDA, CDR2 SQIVND (reference sequence). The CDR3 is 14 residues long. The CDR3 spells CASSSRQGAYGYTF. CDR3 bases: TGTGCCAGTAGTAGTCGACAGGGGGCCTATGGCTACACCTTC. Full variable domain (remainder filled in from reference TRBV19 and TRBJ1-2): DGGITQSPKYLFRKEGQNVTLSCEQNLNHDAMYWYRQDPGQGLRLIYYSQIVNDFQKGDIAEGYSVSREKKESFPLTVTSAQKNPTAFYLCASSSRQGAYGYTFGSGTRLTVV.

This rearrangement joins TRBV27 to TRBJ1-5, with a tentative D call TRBD1 (5 bases). Germline V lookup: CDR1 MNHEY, CDR2 SMNVEV (reference sequence). This CDR3 contains 16 residues. V gave up 0 bases and J gave up 1 base, with 10 bases separating them. The CDR3 protein is CASSLSWGVSNQPQHF. CDR3 in DNA: TGTGCCAGCAGTTTATCTTGGGGGGTGAGCAATCAGCCCCAGCATTTT.

The chain joins TRBV6-1 to TRBJ2-7; TRBD1 is a possible D gene (5 bases). CDR1 and CDR2 (germline): MNHNS, SASEGT. Trimming cost V 0 bases and J 3 bases, with 9 bases left between them. The CDR3 totals 14 residues. DNA for the CDR3: TGTGCCAGCAGTGAAGCGCAGGGCGGCTACGAGCAGTACTTC. Protein sequence: CASSEAQGGYEQYF.

The chain is built from TRBV29-1 and TRBJ2-7; 11 nucleotides agree with TRBD1. V was pared by 4 bases and J by 9 bases, with 17 bases of the junction left unmatched. CDR1 and CDR2 from the germline V gene are SQVTM and ANQGSEA. CDR3 length: 16 amino acids. The CDR3 region has the DNA TGCAGCGTTGGGGGTGCTGATGGACAGGGGGCGCGAGGGCAGTACTTC. Protein: CSVGGADGQGARGQYF.

The chain carries TRBV27 and TRBJ1-2; 9 nucleotides agree with TRBD1. The CDR3 length is 16 residues. Germline CDR1 and CDR2: MNHEY and SMNVEV (reference sequence). After removal of 9 bases from V and 4 bases from J, the junction contained 15 bases not matched to a gene. CDR3 protein: CARAQRDRVTSYGYTF. Written as DNA, the CDR3 is TGTGCCAGGGCCCAGCGGGACAGGGTTACCAGCTATGGCTACACCTTC.

This rearrangement joins TRBV6-5 to TRBJ1-6, with D perhaps TRBD1 (6 bases). The V end was cut by 6 bases, the J end by 14 bases, with 23 bases between. The CDR3 extends over 15 amino acids. CDR1 and CDR2 (germline): MNHEY, SVGAGI. CDR3 loop: CASRPMDRDKSALHF. The CDR3 DNA is TGTGCCAGCAGACCCATGGACAGAGACAAATCGGCCCTCCACTTT.

The V and J genes are TRBV4-1 and TRBJ2-5; D is perhaps TRBD2 (5 bases). Trimming cost V 4 bases and J 4 bases, with 10 bases left between them. CDR1 is MGHRA and CDR2 is YSYEKL in the germline V gene. The CDR3 spans 13 residues. The CDR3 region is CASSRLLGETQYF. CDR3 bases: TGCGCCAGCAGCCGACTACTAGGAGAGACCCAGTACTTC.

The V and J genes are TRBV7-9 and TRBJ2-3, with 8 bases aligning to TRBD1. CDR3 length: 14 amino acids. Germline trimming cut 5 bases from V and 8 bases from J; bases unmatched to any gene: 9. Germline loops: CDR1 SEHNR, CDR2 FQNEAQ (reference sequence). The CDR3 nucleotides read TGTGCCAGCAGCCCGGGACAGGCAGGCCCTACGCAGTATTTT. Translation gives CASSPGQAGPTQYF. Using reference TRBV7-9 and TRBJ2-3 for the parts outside the CDR3, the full variable domain is DTGVSQNPRHKITKRGQNVTFRCDPISEHNRLYWYRQTLGQGPEFLTYFQNEAQLEKSRLLSDRFSAERPKGSFSTLEIQRTEQGDSAMYLCASSPGQAGPTQYFGPGTRLTVL.

Note on this clone: Compared with germline, one end of the junction differs, possibly owing to a read error. The sample carries other DNA sequences with the same CDR3. The chain links TRBV6-1 to TRBJ2-1; 8 bases fit TRBD2. This CDR3 has 15 amino acids. The germline gives CDR1 MNHNS, CDR2 SASEGT. CDR3 nucleotide sequence: TGTGCCAGCAGCGAAGGACTAGCAGACTACAATGAGCAGTTCTTC. Translating it yields CASSEGLADYNEQFF.

V usage is TRBV7-9 and J usage is TRBJ2-1, with 12 bases identical to TRBD2. Germline assignment: CDR1 SEHNR and CDR2 FQNEAQ (reference sequence). The CDR3 sequence is 14 residues long. V lost 11 bases to trimming and J lost 4 bases; unmatched junction nucleotides: 6. The CDR3 bases are TGTGCCGGAGTGCTAGCGGGGGGGTACAATGAGCAGTTCTTC. Translated: CAGVLAGGYNEQFF.

J is TRBJ2-5 and V is TRBV19; 9 bases are a match to TRBD2. Germline assignment: CDR1 LNHDA and CDR2 SQIVND (reference sequence). This CDR3 comprises 14 residues. The V and J ends lost 5 bases and 2 bases, in that order; junction bases with no gene match: 3. CDR3 region: CASSPSGGQETQYF. CDR3 coding DNA: TGTGCCAGTAGTCCGAGCGGGGGGCAAGAGACCCAGTACTTC. Full variable domain (remainder filled in from reference TRBV19 and TRBJ2-5): DGGITQSPKYLFRKEGQNVTLSCEQNLNHDAMYWYRQDPGQGLRLIYYSQIVNDFQKGDIAEGYSVSREKKESFPLTVTSAQKNPTAFYLCASSPSGGQETQYFGPGTRLLVL.

The V call is TRBV21-1, the J call TRBJ2-5; the table's D call, TRBD2, was not checked against the DNA. TRBV21-1 is noted as a pseudogene. The CDR3 runs 14 residues. The CDR3 loop is CASSSRRNQETQYF. The CDR3 coding sequence is TGTGCCAGCAGCAGTAGGAGAAACCAAGAGACCCAGTACTTC.

V and J are TRBV6-2 or TRBV6-3 and TRBJ2-2; 14 bases line up with TRBD2. The CDR3 is 19 amino acids. V shed 2 bases, J shed 2 bases, and the junction held 7 bases outside the gene matches. CDR1 and CDR2 from the germline V gene are MNHEY and SVGEGT. The DNA of the CDR3 is TGTGCCAGCAGTTACCCCGGACTAGCGGGAGGCCCTAACACCGGGGAGCTGTTTTTT. This gives the protein CASSYPGLAGGPNTGELFF.

This clone was recorded at least ten times. V and J are TRBV12-3 or TRBV12-4 and TRBJ1-1; D is unresolved. The CDR3 sequence is 12 residues long. V lost 3 bases and J lost 5, with 7 bases in between. The CDR3 nucleotides are TGTGCCAGCAGTTTTCGTAGTACTGAAGCTTTCTTT. This codes for CASSFRSTEAFF.

This rearrangement joins TRBV5-4 to TRBJ2-3; possible D gene TRBD2, 5 bases. Trimming took off 1 base at V and 2 bases at J, with 14 bases between the two ends. The CDR3 sequence is 16 residues long. Germline V gene lookup returns CDR1 SGHNT and CDR2 YYREEE (reference sequence). The CDR3 nucleotides read TGTGCCAGCAGCTTGAATTCCGGGGTCGCCACAGATACGCAGTATTTT. Amino acid sequence: CASSLNSGVATDTQYF.

The chain has TRBV28 and TRBJ2-4, with 10 nucleotides matching TRBD1. The V gene's germline CDR1 is MDHEN and CDR2 SYDVKM. The CDR3 totals 15 residues. The V and J ends lost 6 bases and 8 bases, in that order; junction bases with no gene match: 10. In DNA form, the CDR3 reads TGTGCCAGCAGCGCTCCGGGACAGGGGCCCTACATTCAGTACTTC. Translating gives CASSAPGQGPYIQYF. The full variable domain, with the rest looked up from reference TRBV28 and TRBJ2-4, is DVKVTQSSRYLVKRTGEKVFLECVQDMDHENMFWYRQDPGLGLRLIYFSYDVKMKEKGDIPEGYSVSREKKERFSLILESASTNQTSMYLCASSAPGQGPYIQYFGAGTRLSVL.

The V and J genes are TRBV12-3 or TRBV12-4 and TRBJ2-5; no clear D gene. The CDR3 has 13 residues. The V end lost 0 bases, the J end lost 5 bases, and 7 bases lay between the germline ends. This CDR3 reads CASSLAAAETQYF. CDR3 DNA: TGTGCCAGCAGTTTAGCGGCCGCCGAGACCCAGTACTTC.

This chain links TRBV18 with TRBJ1-4; 7 bases align to TRBD1. CDR3 size: 19 residues. In germline, CDR1 is KGHSH, CDR2 LQKENI. Trimming at V came to 3 bases and at J to 0 bases, leaving 13 bases not matched to a gene. The CDR3 sequence: CASSPSLDRSKSTNEKLFF. CDR3 in DNA: TGTGCCAGCTCACCTTCCTTGGACAGGTCAAAGTCAACTAATGAAAAACTGTTTTTT.

The chain joins TRBV7-9 to TRBJ1-1; 7 positions agree with TRBD1. The CDR3 is 14 amino acids. With V trimmed by 5 bases and J by 5 bases, 8 bases remained unmatched. Germline assignment: CDR1 SEHNR and CDR2 FQNEAQ (reference sequence). The CDR3 spells CASSLHRGDTEAFF. For the CDR3, the DNA is TGTGCCAGCAGCCTCCACAGGGGAGATACTGAAGCTTTCTTT.

The rearrangement joins TRBV27 to TRBJ2-5; no reliable D call. This CDR3 contains 16 residues. V was cut by 6 bases and J by 2 bases, with 19 bases left in between. Germline V lookup: CDR1 MNHEY, CDR2 SMNVEV (reference sequence). CDR3 residues: CASSPYGEANQETQYF. DNA for the CDR3: TGTGCCAGCAGCCCATATGGAGAAGCGAATCAAGAGACCCAGTACTTC.

J is TRBJ1-6 and V is TRBV18, with D possibly TRBD1 on 5 matching bases. Trimming cost V 1 base and J 6 bases, with 13 bases left between them. CDR1 and CDR2 from the germline V gene are KGHSH and LQKENI. The CDR3 is 16 residues long. The CDR3 loop reads CASSPRQGGGNSPLHF. Here the CDR3 DNA reads TGTGCCAGCTCACCACGGCAGGGCGGGGGTAATTCACCCCTCCACTTT. Based on the CDR3 plus reference TRBV18 and TRBJ1-6, the full variable domain is NAGVMQNPRHLVRRRGQEARLRCSPMKGHSHVYWYRQLPEEGLKFMVYLQKENIIDESGMPKERFSAEFPKEGPSILRIQQVVRGDSAAYFCASSPRQGGGNSPLHFGNGTRLTVT.

CDR3 amino acids: CASSPSLNTEAFF. The CDR3 DNA reads as TGTGCCAGCAGTCCAAGCTTGAACACTGAAGCTTTCTTT. The V and J genes are TRBV28 and TRBJ1-1; D gene uncertain. The CDR3 covers 13 residues. The germline V gene has CDR1 MDHEN and CDR2 SYDVKM. Trimming shortened V by 5 bases and J by 0 bases, and 7 bases separated the two germline ends.